Following are 3 T cell receptor beta chains from one sample sequenced in a study of blood T cell repertoires in COVID-19. Only in-frame clones appear in the TCRdb table, and some are missing; sequencing was by immunoSEQ multiplex PCR. The sample has 200,000 to 250,000 clones; 85% to 90% are singletons. The sequencing sample was made of PBMCs or T cells enriched from blood (not recorded which). The receptors derive from a woman aged 45-65 years in a cohort exposed to, infected with or recovered from COVID-19 (not recorded which).

The chain couples TRBV30 to TRBJ2-5, with TRBD1 identical over 9 bases. Looked up from germline, CDR1 is GTSNPN and CDR2 is SVGIG (reference sequence). The CDR3 totals 19 residues. J gave up 9 bases and V 0 bases, and 23 bases lay outside the gene matches. CDR3 DNA: TGTGCCTGGAGTGTATGGGCGGGACAGGGAAGGATGCTCAAGTGGGCCCAGTACTTC. This sequence encodes CAWSVWAGQGRMLKWAQYF. Using reference TRBV30 and TRBJ2-5 for the parts outside the CDR3, the full variable domain is SQTIHQWPATLVQPVGSPLSLECTVEGTSNPNLYWYRQAAGRGLQLLFYSVGIGQISSEVPQNLSASRPQDRQFILSSKKLLLSDSGFYLCAWSVWAGQGRMLKWAQYFGPGTRLLVL.

In this sample, this clone turned up a few times. The CDR3 DNA sequence: TGTGCCAGCAGCGGAACAAAAAAGACAGGGGACAATGAGCAGTTCTTC. Its protein is CASSGTKKTGDNEQFF. The chain is built from TRBV9 and TRBJ2-1; 8 bases map to TRBD1. Germline assignment: CDR1 SGDLS and CDR2 YYNGEE. Trimming removed 3 bases from V and 5 bases from J; junction bases left unmatched: 10. The CDR3 has 16 residues.

The V call is TRBV6-5, the J call TRBJ1-6, with 8 bases lining up with TRBD1. CDR3 length equals 15 residues. V lost 6 bases and J lost 8; bases outside the gene matches: 9. Germline V gene sequence: CDR1 MNHEY, CDR2 SVGAGI. The CDR3 here is CASSSQGDGDSPLHF. In DNA form, the CDR3 reads TGTGCCAGCAGCTCACAGGGGGACGGGGATTCACCCCTCCACTTT.